The following is a TCR beta chain sequence with its context. Its antigen is not identified. This sample stems from a study of graft-versus-host responses after intestinal transplantation. Across the study: Transplants were multivisceral, liver-intestinal, or isolated intestinal. Induction with anti-thymocyte globulin, then tacrolimus and steroids for about 3 years, was given to all recipients.

Assay used: immunoSEQ multiplex PCR; TCRdb lists only in-frame clones, some missing. The data show fewer than 130,000 clones, about 93% seen once. V was clipped by 5 bases and J by 5 bases; unmatched bases: 6. The CDR3 has 15 residues. Germline lookup yields CDR1 SGHRS and CDR2 YFSETQ. Findings of the study overall: Patients with graft-donor T cell macrochimerism had high graft-versus-host to host-versus-graft clonal ratios in allografts.

Sequenced material: unstimulated CD8+ T cells sorted from spleen or lymph node cells, taken before intestinal transplant. This TCR derives from a human donor who received an intestinal transplant. The V call is TRBV5-1, the J call TRBJ1-4; 10 bases agree with TRBD1. The CDR3 loop is CASSDPGQGNEKLFF. CDR3 DNA sequence: TGCGCCAGCAGTGATCCGGGACAGGGGAATGAAAAACTGTTTTTT.